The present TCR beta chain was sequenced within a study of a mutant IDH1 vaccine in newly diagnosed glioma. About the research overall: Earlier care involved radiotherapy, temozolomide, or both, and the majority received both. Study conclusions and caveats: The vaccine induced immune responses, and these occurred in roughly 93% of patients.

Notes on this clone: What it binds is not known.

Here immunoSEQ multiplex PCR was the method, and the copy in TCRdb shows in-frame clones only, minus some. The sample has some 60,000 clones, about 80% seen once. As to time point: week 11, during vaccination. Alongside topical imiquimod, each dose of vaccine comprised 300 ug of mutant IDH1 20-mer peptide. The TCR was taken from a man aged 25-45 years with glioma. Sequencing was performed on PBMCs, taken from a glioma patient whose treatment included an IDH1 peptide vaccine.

CDR3 bases: TGTGCCAGCAGCCTCGCACTAACGACAGGGCCCTACGAGCAGTACTTC. This codes for CASSLALTTGPYEQYF. The chain is built from TRBV5-6 and TRBJ2-7; TRBD1 matches 7 bases. Germline V gene lookup returns CDR1 SGHDT and CDR2 YYEEEE. The length of the CDR3 is 16 residues. V shed 4 bases, J shed 2 bases, and the junction held 12 bases outside the gene matches.